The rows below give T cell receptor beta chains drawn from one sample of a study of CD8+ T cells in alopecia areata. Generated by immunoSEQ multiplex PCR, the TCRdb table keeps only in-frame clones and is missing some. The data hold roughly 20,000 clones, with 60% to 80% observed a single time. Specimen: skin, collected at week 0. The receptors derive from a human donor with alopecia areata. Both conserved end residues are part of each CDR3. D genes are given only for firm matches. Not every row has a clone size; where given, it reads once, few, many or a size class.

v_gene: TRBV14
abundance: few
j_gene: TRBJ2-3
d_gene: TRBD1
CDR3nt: TGTGCCAGCAGCCATGGACAGGGGGGGGCAGATACGCAGTATTTT
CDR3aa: CASSHGQGGADTQYF

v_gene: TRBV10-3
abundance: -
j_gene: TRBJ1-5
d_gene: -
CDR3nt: TGTGCCATCAGTGTTGTAAGGAGCAATCAGCCCCAGCATTTT
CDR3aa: CAISVVRSNQPQHF

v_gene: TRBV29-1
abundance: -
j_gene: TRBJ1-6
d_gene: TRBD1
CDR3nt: TGCAGCGTTGCGACAGGGGGCTTTAATTCACCCCTCCACTTT
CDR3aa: CSVATGGFNSPLHF

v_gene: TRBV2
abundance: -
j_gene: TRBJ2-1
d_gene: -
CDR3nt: TGTGCCAGCAGTTTAGACAATGAGCAGTTCTTC
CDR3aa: CASSLDNEQFF

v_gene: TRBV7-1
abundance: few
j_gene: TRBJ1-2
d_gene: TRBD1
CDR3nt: TGTGCCAGCAGCTTAGGGACAGGGAATGGCTACACCTTC
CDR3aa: CASSLGTGNGYTF

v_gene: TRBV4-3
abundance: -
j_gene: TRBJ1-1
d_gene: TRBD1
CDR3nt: TGCGCCAGCAGCCCCGGGACAGGGGACACTGAAGCTTTCTTT
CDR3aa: CASSPGTGDTEAFF

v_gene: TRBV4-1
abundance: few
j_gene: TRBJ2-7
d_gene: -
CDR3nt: TGCGCCAGCAGCCACATGCGGGATCCACTGACACCCTACGAGCAGTACTTC
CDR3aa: CASSHMRDPLTPYEQYF

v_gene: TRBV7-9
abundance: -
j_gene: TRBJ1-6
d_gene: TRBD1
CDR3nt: TGTGCCAGCAGTCAGAGGACAGGCTCTAGCTCCTATAATTCACCCCTCCACTTT
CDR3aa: CASSQRTGSSSYNSPLHF

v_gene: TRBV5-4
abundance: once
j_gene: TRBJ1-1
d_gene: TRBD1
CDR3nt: TGTGCCAGCAGCTTGAAATGGGACAGGGGCGCTGAAGCTTTCTTT
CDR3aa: CASSLKWDRGAEAFF

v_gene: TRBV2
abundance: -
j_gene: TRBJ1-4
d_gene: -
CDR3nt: TGTGCCAGCAGTGAAGTACAGGGTGAAGAAAAACTGTTTTTT
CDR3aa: CASSEVQGEEKLFF

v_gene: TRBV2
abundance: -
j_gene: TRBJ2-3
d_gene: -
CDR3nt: TGTGCCAGCAGTGAAGTATGGGGCACAGATACGCAGTATTTT
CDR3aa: CASSEVWGTDTQYF

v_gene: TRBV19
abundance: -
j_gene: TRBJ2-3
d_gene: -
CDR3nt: TGTGCCAGTAGTTTAACACCTCAGGGACACACAGATACGCAGTATTTT
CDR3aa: CASSLTPQGHTDTQYF

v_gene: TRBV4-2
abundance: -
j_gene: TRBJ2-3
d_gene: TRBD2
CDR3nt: TGTGCCAGCAGCTCGACTAGCGGGGGGGCCGGGACAGATACGCAGTATTTT
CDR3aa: CASSSTSGGAGTDTQYF

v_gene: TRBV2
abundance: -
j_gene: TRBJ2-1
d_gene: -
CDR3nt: TGTGCCAGCAACCCACCTTACAGGGTTGAGCAGTTCTTC
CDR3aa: CASNPPYRVEQFF

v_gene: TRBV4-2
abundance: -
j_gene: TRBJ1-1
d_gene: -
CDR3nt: TGTGCCAGCAGCCAACAGGGACTGAACACTGAAGCTTTCTTT
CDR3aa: CASSQQGLNTEAFF

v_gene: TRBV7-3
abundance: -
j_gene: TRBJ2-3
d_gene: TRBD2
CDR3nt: TGTGCCAGCAGCTTAACCGGGGGGGCCACAGATACGCAGTATTTT
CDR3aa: CASSLTGGATDTQYF

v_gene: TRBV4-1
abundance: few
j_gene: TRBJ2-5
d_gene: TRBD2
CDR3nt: TGCGCCAGCAGCCAAGATCTTCTGGGGACTAGCGGGGATAAAGAGACCCAGTACTTC
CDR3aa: CASSQDLLGTSGDKETQYF

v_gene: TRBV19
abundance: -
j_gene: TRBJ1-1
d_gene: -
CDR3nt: TGTGCCAGTAGTATAGGACTTGAAGCTTTCTTT
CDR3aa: CASSIGLEAFF

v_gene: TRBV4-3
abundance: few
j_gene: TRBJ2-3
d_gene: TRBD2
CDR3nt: TGCGCCAGCAGTGGCGGGGGGTTCACAGATACGCAGTATTTT
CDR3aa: CASSGGGFTDTQYF

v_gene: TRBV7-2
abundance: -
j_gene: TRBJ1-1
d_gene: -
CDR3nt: TGTGCCAGCAGCCCCAGACAGTACACTGAAGCTTTCTTT
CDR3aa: CASSPRQYTEAFF

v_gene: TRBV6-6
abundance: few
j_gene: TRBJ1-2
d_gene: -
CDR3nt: TGTGCCAGCAGTTTCTCCCGAGGCTATGGCTACACCTTC
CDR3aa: CASSFSRGYGYTF

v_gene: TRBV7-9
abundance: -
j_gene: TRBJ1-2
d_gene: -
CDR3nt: TGTGCCAGCAGCTTAGAGACAGCGAACTATGGCTACACCTTC
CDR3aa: CASSLETANYGYTF

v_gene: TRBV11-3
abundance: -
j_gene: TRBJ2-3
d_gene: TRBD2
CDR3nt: TGTGCCAGCAGCATGCGGGGGGGCCTGACAGATACGCAGTATTTT
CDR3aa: CASSMRGGLTDTQYF

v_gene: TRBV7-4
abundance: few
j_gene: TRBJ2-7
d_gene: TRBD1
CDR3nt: TGTGCCAGCAGCTTCAGGACAGGGAAGCTTTCCTACGAGCAGTACTTC
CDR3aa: CASSFRTGKLSYEQYF

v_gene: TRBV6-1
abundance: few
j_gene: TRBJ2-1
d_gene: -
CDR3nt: TGTGCCAGCAGTCCTTTATACTACAATGAGCAGTTCTTC
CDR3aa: CASSPLYYNEQFF

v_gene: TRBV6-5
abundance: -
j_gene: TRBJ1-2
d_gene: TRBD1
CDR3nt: TGTGCCAGCAGCTCGGACAGGGAGAGGGACTATGGCTACACCTTC
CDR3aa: CASSSDRERDYGYTF

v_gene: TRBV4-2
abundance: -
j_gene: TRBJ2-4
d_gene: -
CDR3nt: TGTGCCAGCAGCCAATGGTCCCGCCGAAGATCTAAAAACATTCAGTACTTC
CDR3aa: CASSQWSRRRSKNIQYF

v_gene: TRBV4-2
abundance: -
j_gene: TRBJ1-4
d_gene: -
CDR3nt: TGTGCCAGCAGCCAAAAACCTGCAACTAATGAAAAACTGTTTTTT
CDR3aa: CASSQKPATNEKLFF

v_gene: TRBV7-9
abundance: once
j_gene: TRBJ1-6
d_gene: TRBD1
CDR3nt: TGTGCCAGCAGCTTAGGGGGGACAGGTTATTCACCCCTCCACTTT
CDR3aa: CASSLGGTGYSPLHF

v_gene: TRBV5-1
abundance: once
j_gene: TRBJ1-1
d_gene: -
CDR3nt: TGCGCCAGCAGCCTCCGGGACTTCCTTCGGGGCACTGAAGCTTTCTTT
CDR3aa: CASSLRDFLRGTEAFF

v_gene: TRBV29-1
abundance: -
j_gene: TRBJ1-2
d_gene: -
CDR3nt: TGCAGCGTTGGGTACGTGCCGGCGGGGCTGTATGGCTACACCTTC
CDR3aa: CSVGYVPAGLYGYTF

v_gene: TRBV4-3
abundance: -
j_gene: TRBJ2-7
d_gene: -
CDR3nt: TGCGCCAGCAGCCAAGTGATATACGAGCAGTACTTC
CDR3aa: CASSQVIYEQYF

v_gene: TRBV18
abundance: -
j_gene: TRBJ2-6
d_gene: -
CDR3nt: TGTGCCAGCTCACCACCAACCGTCTCTGGGGCCAACGTCCTGACTTTC
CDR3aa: CASSPPTVSGANVLTF

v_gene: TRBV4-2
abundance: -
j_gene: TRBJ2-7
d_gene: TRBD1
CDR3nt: TGTGCCAGCAGCCTCGGGACAGGGTCGTTCGACGAGCAGTACTTC
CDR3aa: CASSLGTGSFDEQYF

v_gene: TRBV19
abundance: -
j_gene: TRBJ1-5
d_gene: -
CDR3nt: TGTGCCAGTAGCGCGTTCAATAGCAATCAGCCCCAGCATTTT
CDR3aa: CASSAFNSNQPQHF

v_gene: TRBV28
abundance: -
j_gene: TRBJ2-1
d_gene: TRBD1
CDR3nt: TGTGCCAGCCGGACAGGGGGCAGAGGCAATGAGCAGTTCTTC
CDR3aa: CASRTGGRGNEQFF

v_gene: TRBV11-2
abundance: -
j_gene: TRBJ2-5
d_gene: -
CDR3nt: TGTGCCAGCAGCGGAACCGGAAACCGAGGGGCCCAGTACTTC
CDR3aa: CASSGTGNRGAQYF

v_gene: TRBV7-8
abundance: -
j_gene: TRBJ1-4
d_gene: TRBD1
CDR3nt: TGTGCCAGCAGCTTAGCCGGGACAGGGAAGGAAAAACTGTTTTTT
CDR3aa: CASSLAGTGKEKLFF

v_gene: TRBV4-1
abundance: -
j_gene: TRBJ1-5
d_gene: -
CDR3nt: TGCGCCAGCAGAAGTAGTTATAGCAATCAGCCCCAGCATTTT
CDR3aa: CASRSSYSNQPQHF

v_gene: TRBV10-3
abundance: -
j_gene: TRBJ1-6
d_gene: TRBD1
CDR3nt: TGTGCCATCAGTGAGTCCATGACGGGACAGGGGAGCTCACCCCTCCACTTT
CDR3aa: CAISESMTGQGSSPLHF

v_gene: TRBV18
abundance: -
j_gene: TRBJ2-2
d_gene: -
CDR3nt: TGTGCCAGCTCACCAGGGGACATTAACACCGGGGAGCTGTTTTTT
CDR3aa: CASSPGDINTGELFF

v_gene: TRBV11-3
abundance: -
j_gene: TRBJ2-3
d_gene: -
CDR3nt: TGTGCCAGCACGAGGGGCACAGATACGCAGTATTTT
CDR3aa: CASTRGTDTQYF

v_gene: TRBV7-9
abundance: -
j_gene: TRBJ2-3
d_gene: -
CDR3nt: TGTGCCAGCAGCCCCGAAGATCCGCCAGATACGCAGTATTTT
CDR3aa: CASSPEDPPDTQYF

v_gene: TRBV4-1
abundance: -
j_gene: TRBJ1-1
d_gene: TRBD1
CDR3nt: TGCGCCAGCAGCCAGACGCCCTCCCGGGACAGTGAAGCTTTCTTT
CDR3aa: CASSQTPSRDSEAFF

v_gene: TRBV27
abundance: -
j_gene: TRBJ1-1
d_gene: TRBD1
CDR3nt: TGTGCCAGCAGTCCCTGGACAGGACAAATGAACACTGAAGCTTTCTTT
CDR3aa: CASSPWTGQMNTEAFF

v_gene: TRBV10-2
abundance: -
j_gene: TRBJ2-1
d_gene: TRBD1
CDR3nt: TGCGCCAGCAGCGGACAGGGAAGAAATGAGCAGTTCTTC
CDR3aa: CASSGQGRNEQFF

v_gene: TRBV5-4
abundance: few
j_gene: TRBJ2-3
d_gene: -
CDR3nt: TGTGCCAGCAGCTTGGAAGGGGCTAGCACAGATACGCAGTATTTT
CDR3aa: CASSLEGASTDTQYF

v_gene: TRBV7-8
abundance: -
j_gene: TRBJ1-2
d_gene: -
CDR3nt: TGTGCCAGCAGCTTCCTGGGCGGGGCTGGCTACACCTTC
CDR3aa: CASSFLGGAGYTF

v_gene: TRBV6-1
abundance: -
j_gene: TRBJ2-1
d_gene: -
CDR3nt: TGTGCCAGCAGTGGGGACGGGTACAATGAGCAGTTCTTC
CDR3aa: CASSGDGYNEQFF

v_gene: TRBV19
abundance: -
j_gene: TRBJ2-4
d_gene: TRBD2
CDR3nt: TGTGCCAGTAGTAAGACTAGCGGGGCCAAAAACATTCAGTACTTC
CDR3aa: CASSKTSGAKNIQYF

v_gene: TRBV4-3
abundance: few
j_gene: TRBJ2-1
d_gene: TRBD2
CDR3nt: TGCGCCAGCAGCCAAGAGGTGACTAGCATCGAGCAGTTCTTC
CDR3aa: CASSQEVTSIEQFF